This T cell receptor beta chain originates from a study of T cell changes during pregnancy in multiple sclerosis. Assay: immunoSEQ multiplex PCR; the TCRdb copy retains only in-frame clones and omits some. The sample includes about 40,000 clones, approximately 91% of them seen just once. The specimen sequenced was PBMCs (not recorded whether the cells were cultured). This TCR was sampled from a female donor with multiple sclerosis, enrolled in a pregnancy study.

The CDR3 DNA reads as TGTGCCAGCAGCTTAAGCGGTTCCCTCGGGAGCTCCTACAATGAGCAGTTCTTC. Translated, it gives CASSLSGSLGSSYNEQFF. The chain links TRBV7-8 to TRBJ2-1; D possibly corresponds to TRBD2 (6 bases). This CDR3 region has 18 residues. Germline CDR1 is SGHVS and CDR2 is FQNEAQ. V lost 2 bases and J lost 0, with 17 bases in between.